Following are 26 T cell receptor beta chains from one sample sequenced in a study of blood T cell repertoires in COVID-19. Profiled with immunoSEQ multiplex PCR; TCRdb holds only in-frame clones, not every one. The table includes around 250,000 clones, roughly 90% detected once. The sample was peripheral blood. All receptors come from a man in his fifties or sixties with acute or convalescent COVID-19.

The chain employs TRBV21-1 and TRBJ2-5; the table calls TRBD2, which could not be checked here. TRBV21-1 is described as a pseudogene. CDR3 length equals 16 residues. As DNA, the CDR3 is TGTGCCAGCCCGCCCGAGGGCGCTCCGGGAAAAGGGACCCAGTACTTC. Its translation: CASPPEGAPGKGTQYF.

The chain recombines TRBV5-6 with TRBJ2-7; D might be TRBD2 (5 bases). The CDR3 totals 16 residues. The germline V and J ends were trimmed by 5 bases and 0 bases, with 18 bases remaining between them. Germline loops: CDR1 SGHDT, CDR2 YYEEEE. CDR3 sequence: CASSYSEDFPSYEQYF. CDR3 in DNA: TGTGCCAGCAGTTACTCCGAGGACTTCCCCTCCTACGAGCAGTACTTC.

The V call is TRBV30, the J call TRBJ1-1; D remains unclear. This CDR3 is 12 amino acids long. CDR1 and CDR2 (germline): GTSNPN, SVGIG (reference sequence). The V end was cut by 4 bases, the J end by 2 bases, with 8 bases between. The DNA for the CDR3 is TGTGCCTGGATAGCAGTCAACACTGAAGCTTTCTTT. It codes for CAWIAVNTEAFF.

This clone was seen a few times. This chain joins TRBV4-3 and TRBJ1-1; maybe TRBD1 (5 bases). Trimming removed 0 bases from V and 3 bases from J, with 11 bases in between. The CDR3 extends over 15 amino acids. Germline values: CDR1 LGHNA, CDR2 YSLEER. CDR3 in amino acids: CASSQEYGTHTEAFF. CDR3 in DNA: TGCGCCAGCAGCCAAGAGTACGGGACTCACACTGAAGCTTTCTTT.

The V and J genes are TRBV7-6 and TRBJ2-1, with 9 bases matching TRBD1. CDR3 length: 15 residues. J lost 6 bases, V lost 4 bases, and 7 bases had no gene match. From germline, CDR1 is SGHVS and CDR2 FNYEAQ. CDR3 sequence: CASSSRQGEGNEQFF. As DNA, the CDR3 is TGTGCCAGCAGCTCAAGACAGGGGGAGGGCAATGAGCAGTTCTTC.

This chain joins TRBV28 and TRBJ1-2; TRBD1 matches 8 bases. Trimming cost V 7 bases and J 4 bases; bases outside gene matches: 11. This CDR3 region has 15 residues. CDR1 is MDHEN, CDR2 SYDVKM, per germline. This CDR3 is CASTILPQGGYGYTF. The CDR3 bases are TGTGCCAGCACCATATTACCACAGGGGGGCTATGGCTACACCTTC.

Here the CDR3 reads CASSSIQGATNTGELFF. CDR3 bases: TGCGCCAGCAGCTCAATACAGGGGGCTACGAACACCGGGGAGCTGTTTTTT. The chain links TRBV5-1 to TRBJ2-2; 9 bases fit TRBD1. The V and J ends lost 3 bases and 0 bases, in that order; junction bases with no gene match: 6. The CDR3 consists of 17 residues. Germline CDR1 SGHRS, CDR2 YFSETQ.

Here the CDR3 reads CAISEDRGLREQFF. In DNA form, the CDR3 reads TGTGCCATCAGTGAGGACAGGGGTTTACGTGAGCAGTTCTTC. This chain joins TRBV10-3 and TRBJ2-1; 8 nucleotides line up with TRBD1. J was trimmed by 9 bases and V by 2 bases; bases with no gene match: 6. The CDR3 covers 14 residues. Germline V lookup: CDR1 ENHRY, CDR2 SYGVKD.

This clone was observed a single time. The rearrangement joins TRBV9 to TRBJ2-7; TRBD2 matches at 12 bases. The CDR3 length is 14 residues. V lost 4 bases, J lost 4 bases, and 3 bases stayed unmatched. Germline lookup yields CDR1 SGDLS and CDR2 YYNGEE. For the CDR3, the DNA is TGTGCCAGCAGCACCGGGACTAGCGGGTACGAGCAGTACTTC. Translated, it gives CASSTGTSGYEQYF.

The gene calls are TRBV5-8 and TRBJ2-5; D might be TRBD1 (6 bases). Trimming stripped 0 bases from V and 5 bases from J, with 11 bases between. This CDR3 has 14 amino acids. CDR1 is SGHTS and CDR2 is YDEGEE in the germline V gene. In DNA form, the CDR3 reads TGTGCCAGCAGCTTGGTACAGGGTATTGAGACCCAGTACTTC. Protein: CASSLVQGIETQYF.

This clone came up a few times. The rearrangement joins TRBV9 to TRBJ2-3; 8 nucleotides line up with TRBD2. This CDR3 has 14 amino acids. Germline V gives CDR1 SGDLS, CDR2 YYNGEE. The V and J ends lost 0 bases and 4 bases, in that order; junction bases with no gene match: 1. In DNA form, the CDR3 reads TGTGCCAGCAGCGTAGGAGCGGGAGCAGATACGCAGTATTTT. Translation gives CASSVGAGADTQYF. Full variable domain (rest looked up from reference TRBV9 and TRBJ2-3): DSGVTQTPKHLITATGQRVTLRCSPRSGDLSVYWYQQSLDQGLQFLIQYYNGEERAKGNILERFSAQQFPDLHSELNLSSLELGDSALYFCASSVGAGADTQYFGPGTRLTVL.

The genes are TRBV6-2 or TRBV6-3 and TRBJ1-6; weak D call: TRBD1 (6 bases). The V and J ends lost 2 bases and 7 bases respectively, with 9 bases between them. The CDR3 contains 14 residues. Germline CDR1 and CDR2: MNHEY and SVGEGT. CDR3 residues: CASSYPGDNSPLHF. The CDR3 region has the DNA TGTGCCAGCAGTTACCCAGGGGACAATTCACCCCTCCACTTT.

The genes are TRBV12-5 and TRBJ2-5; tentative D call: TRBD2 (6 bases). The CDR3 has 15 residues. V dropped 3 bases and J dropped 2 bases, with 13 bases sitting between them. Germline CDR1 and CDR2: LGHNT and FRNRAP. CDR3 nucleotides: TGTGCTAGTGGTTTTCGGGGGATGGATCAAGAGACCCAGTACTTC. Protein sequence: CASGFRGMDQETQYF.

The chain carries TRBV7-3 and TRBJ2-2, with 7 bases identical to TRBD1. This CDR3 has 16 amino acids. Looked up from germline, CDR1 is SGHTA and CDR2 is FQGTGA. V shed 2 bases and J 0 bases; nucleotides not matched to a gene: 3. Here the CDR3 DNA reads TGTGCCAGCAGCTTACTAGGACAGGCGAACACCGGGGAGCTGTTTTTT. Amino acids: CASSLLGQANTGELFF.

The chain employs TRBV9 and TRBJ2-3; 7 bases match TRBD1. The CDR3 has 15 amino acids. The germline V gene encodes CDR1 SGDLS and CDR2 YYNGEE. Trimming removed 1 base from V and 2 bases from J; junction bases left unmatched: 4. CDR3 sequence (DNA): TGTGCCAGCAGCGTACGACAGGGACCCACAGATACGCAGTATTTT. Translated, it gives CASSVRQGPTDTQYF.

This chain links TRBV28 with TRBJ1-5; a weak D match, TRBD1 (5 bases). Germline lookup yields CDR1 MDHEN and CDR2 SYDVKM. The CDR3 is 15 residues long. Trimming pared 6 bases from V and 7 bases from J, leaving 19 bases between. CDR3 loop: CASRPFLGGGQPQHF. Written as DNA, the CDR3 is TGTGCCAGCAGGCCCTTCCTTGGGGGAGGACAGCCCCAGCATTTT.

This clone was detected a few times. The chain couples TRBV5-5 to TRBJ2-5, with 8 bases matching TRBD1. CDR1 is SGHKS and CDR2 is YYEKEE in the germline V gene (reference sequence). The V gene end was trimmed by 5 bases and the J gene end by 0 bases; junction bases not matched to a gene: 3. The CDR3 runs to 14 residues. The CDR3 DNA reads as TGTGCCAGCAGGGGACAGGTAAACCAAGAGACCCAGTACTTC. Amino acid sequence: CASRGQVNQETQYF.

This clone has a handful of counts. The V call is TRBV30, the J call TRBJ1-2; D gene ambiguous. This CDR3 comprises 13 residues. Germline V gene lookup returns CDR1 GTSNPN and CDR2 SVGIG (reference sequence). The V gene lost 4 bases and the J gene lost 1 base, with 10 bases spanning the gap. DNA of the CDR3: TGTGCCTGGAATTATGGCGGTAACTATGGCTACACCTTC. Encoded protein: CAWNYGGNYGYTF.

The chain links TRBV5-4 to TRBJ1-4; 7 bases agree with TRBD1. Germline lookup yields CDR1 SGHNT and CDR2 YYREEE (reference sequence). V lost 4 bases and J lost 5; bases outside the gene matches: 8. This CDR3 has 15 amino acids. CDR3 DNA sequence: TGTGCCAGCAGCCCATGGGGACAGAAGAATGAAAAACTGTTTTTT. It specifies CASSPWGQKNEKLFF. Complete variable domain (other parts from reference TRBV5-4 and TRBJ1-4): ETGVTQSPTHLIKTRGQQVTLRCSSQSGHNTVSWYQQALGQGPQFIFQYYREEENGRGNFPPRFSGLQFPNYSSELNVNALELDDSALYLCASSPWGQKNEKLFFGSGTQLSVL.

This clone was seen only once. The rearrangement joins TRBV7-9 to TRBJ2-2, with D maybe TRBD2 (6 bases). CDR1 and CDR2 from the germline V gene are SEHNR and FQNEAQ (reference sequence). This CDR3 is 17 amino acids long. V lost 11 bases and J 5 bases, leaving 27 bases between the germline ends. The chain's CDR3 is CALVVGGANIQTGELFF. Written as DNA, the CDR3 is TGTGCCCTCGTCGTAGGAGGGGCAAATATCCAGACCGGGGAGCTGTTTTTT.

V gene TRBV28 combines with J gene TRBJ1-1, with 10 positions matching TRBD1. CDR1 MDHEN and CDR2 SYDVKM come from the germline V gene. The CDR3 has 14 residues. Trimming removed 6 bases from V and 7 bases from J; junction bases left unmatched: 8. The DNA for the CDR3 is TGTGCCAGCAGACTAGACAGGGGGCTGGGTGAAGCTTTCTTT. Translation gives CASRLDRGLGEAFF.

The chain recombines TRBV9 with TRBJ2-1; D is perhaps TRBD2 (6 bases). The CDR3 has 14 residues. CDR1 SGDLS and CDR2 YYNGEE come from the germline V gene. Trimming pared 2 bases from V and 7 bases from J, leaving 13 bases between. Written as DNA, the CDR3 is TGTGCCAGCAGCGTCCTCCCGGGGGAAAATGAGCAGTTCTTC. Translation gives CASSVLPGENEQFF.

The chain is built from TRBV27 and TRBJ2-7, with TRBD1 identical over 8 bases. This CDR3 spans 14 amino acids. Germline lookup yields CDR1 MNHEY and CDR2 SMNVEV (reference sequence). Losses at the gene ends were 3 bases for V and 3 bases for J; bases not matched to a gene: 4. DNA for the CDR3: TGTGCCAGCAGTTTTAGCAGGGGGCTCTACGAGCAGTACTTC. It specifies CASSFSRGLYEQYF.

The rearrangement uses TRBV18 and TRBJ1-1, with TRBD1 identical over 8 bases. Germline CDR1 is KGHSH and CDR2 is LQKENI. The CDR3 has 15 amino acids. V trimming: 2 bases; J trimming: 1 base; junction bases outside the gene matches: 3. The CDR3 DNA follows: TGTGCCAGCTCACCAAGGACAGGGCCGAACACTGAAGCTTTCTTT. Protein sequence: CASSPRTGPNTEAFF.

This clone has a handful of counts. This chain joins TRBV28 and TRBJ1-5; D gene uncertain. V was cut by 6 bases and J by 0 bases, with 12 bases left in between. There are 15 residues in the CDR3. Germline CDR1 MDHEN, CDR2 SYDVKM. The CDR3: CASRLTDYSNQPQHF. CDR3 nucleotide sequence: TGTGCCAGCAGGTTGACGGACTATAGCAATCAGCCCCAGCATTTT. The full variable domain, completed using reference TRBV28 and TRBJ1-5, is DVKVTQSSRYLVKRTGEKVFLECVQDMDHENMFWYRQDPGLGLRLIYFSYDVKMKEKGDIPEGYSVSREKKERFSLILESASTNQTSMYLCASRLTDYSNQPQHFGDGTRLSIL.

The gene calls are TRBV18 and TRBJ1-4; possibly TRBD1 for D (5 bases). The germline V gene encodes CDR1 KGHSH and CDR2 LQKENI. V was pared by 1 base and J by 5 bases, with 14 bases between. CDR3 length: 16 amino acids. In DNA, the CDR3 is TGTGCCAGCTCACCACTAGTCGACAGAGCAAATGAAAAACTGTTTTTT. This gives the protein CASSPLVDRANEKLFF.